This T cell receptor (beta chain) was identified during a study of human T cells and chemical hapten exposure. Study as a whole: How much TCR each sample yielded varied, mostly because pooled library volumes differed slightly.

Germline V CDR1 and CDR2: MGHRA, YSYEKL. The CDR3 is 16 residues long. V was shortened by 0 bases and J by 1 base, with 7 bases between the two germline ends. TCRdb called the RACE reads again in MiXCR, with one record for every CDR3 protein. The sample consists of under 200,000 distinct CDR3 sequences, under 35% of them appearing once. This clonotype was counted a few times. Its antigen is unidentified. Study-level points and caveats: A positive correlation with patch test score was shown by PT1 expanded TCR counts. Expanded TCRs clustered into significantly more large CDR3 similarity groups than controls, the analysis revealed. DPC sensitization produced no change in TCRs with frequency above 1 in 1000.

Time point specified: pre-sensitization, week 0. Treatment denoted: therapeutic diphenylcyclopropenone sensitization with weekly scalp DPC. The sample in question was whole blood, obtained in connection with sensitization to the hapten diphenylcyclopropenone (DPC). The TCR comes from a woman aged 25 to 39 with alopecia areata. Some clones in this sample may be carry-over from other donors' samples. The V and J genes are TRBV4-1 and TRBJ2-6, with D uncertain. The CDR3 spells CASSQERRSGANVLTF. CDR3 nucleotide sequence: TGCGCCAGCAGCCAAGAACGTCGGTCTGGGGCCAACGTCCTGACTTTC.